This T cell receptor beta chain emerged from a study of blood T cell repertoires in COVID-19. About the study: Sites across the United States, Italy and Spain contributed samples from acute and convalescent COVID-19. Sources were T cells, B-cell-depleted T cells, or PBMCs; the material itself was cDNA or gDNA.

In the study's own analysis: Estimated nucleated cell counts came from reference gene primer amplification. Profiled with immunoSEQ multiplex PCR; TCRdb holds only in-frame clones, not every one. V, J and clone size were drawn from that table, and D and trimming were deduced from the DNA. The table records fewer than 80,000 clones, 88% of them present only once. The CDR3 contains 16 residues. The junction had 12 bases not matched to a gene; V was cut back by 3 bases and J by 4 bases. The germline V gene encodes CDR1 SGHRS and CDR2 YFSETQ. This receptor was obtained from a human donor in a cohort sampled during active COVID-19. Sequenced input: peripheral blood. The chain joins TRBV5-1 to TRBJ2-5, with 7 bases fitting TRBD2. CDR3 protein: CASSYGELAVTETQYF. The CDR3 DNA follows: TGCGCCAGCAGCTACGGCGAGCTAGCGGTTACAGAGACCCAGTACTTC.